The 27 T cell receptor beta chains in this list originate from one sample, sequenced in a study of molecular identifiers for immune sequencing clone quantification (dated by TCRdb to the late 2010s). The library was produced with PCR. Sequenced using a NextSeq 500. Starting from the raw public reads, TCRdb applied fastp trimming at Q25, assembled clones with MiXCR and retained in-frame beta chains. Merged by CDR3 protein, the rows form single entries marked with the most common genes and DNA. The sample data list fewer than 350,000 distinct CDR3 sequences, and over 20% of these were observed just once. In total, the top ten clones hold approximately 0.74% of the sample. Sequenced sample: naive CD8+ T cells from blood, with Jurkat cell RNA spiked in. The cell subset or site label for this specimen denotes: FACS-sorted CD8+CD4-CCR7+CD45RA+ naive T cells. Source of these receptors: a human donor in good health. Some libraries in this study had Jurkat cell RNA spiked in.

The chain has TRBV27 and TRBJ2-3, with D hard to call. The CDR3 totals 13 residues. The V gene lost 6 bases and the J gene lost 4 bases, with 11 bases spanning the gap. CDR1 MNHEY and CDR2 SMNVEV come from the germline V gene (reference sequence). Written as DNA, the CDR3 is TGTGCCAGCAGACCTCTTGGGTCAGATACGCAGTATTTT. It specifies CASRPLGSDTQYF.

In regard to this clonotype: The junction departs from germline at one end; a sequencing error may be responsible. The gene calls are TRBV20-1 and TRBJ2-5; the D call may be TRBD1 or TRBD2 (5 bases each). Germline V gene sequence: CDR1 DFQATT, CDR2 SNEGSKA (reference sequence). The CDR3 has 14 amino acids. CDR3 in DNA: TGCAGTGGTAGAGAAGGGACCCCGGGAGAGACCCAGTACTTC. Its protein is CSGREGTPGETQYF.

This clonotype was picked up many times. The J gene is TRBJ2-1, the V gene TRBV6-6; 13 bases align to TRBD2. This CDR3 spans 15 amino acids. Trimming took 4 bases from V and 7 from J; bases not matched to a gene: 4. From germline, CDR1 is MNHNY and CDR2 SVGAGI (reference sequence). CDR3 amino acids: CASSLLAGGPNEQFF. Written as DNA, the CDR3 is TGTGCCAGCAGTTTACTAGCGGGGGGGCCTAATGAGCAGTTCTTC.

This clonotype was seen ten or more times. This chain connects TRBV7-2 to TRBJ2-7; D is perhaps TRBD2 (6 bases). The CDR3 covers 14 residues. Trimming left V 5 bases short and J 3 bases short, with 14 bases between. In germline, CDR1 is SGHTA, CDR2 FQGNSA. The CDR3 bases are TGTGCCAGCAGCGGAGCTGGCGGGGTCTACGAGCAGTACTTC. This translates into CASSGAGGVYEQYF.

This clonotype showed up many times. This chain connects TRBV29-1 to TRBJ1-4; 8 bases agree with TRBD1. The CDR3 covers 12 residues. The germline V gene has CDR1 SQVTM and CDR2 ANQGSEA. V lost 0 bases, J lost 12 bases, and 3 bases stayed unmatched. CDR3 coding DNA: TGCAGCGTTGAAGAGGACAGGGACGAACTGTTTTTT. This encodes CSVEEDRDELFF.

This chain links TRBV20-1 with TRBJ2-3; 11 bases fit TRBD2. The ends lost 0 bases at V and 8 bases at J; junction bases unmatched: 10. Germline lookup yields CDR1 DFQATT and CDR2 SNEGSKA (reference sequence). The CDR3 consists of 16 residues. CDR3 DNA sequence: TGCAGTGCTAGAGATGTTGGACTAGCGGGCCCTGCTACGCAGTATTTT. Translating it yields CSARDVGLAGPATQYF.

Comments on this clonotype: This clone may be a read error of a much larger clone one base away. The chain carries TRBV4-1 and TRBJ2-3; D is unresolved. CDR3 length: 15 residues. The germline CDR1 and CDR2 sequences are MGHRA and YSYEKL. V was cut by 2 bases and J by 5 bases, with 14 bases left in between. The CDR3 sequence: CASSQSTLGGDTQYF. The CDR3 nucleotides are TGCGCCAGCAGCCAAAGTACCCTGGGTGGAGATACGCAGTATTTT.

CDR3 nucleotide sequence: TGTGCCAGCAGCTTGGGACCGGCAGACGCTTTCTTT. Translated, it gives CASSLGPADAFF. The gene calls are TRBV7-9 and TRBJ1-1, with TRBD1 as a possible D gene (5 bases). Trimming removed 3 bases from V and 11 bases from J, with 13 bases in between. The CDR3 has 12 residues. Germline V gene sequence: CDR1 SEHNR, CDR2 FQNEAQ (reference sequence).

V is TRBV7-9 and J is TRBJ1-2; D unresolved. Germline CDR1 SEHNR, CDR2 FQNEAQ (reference sequence). Trimming left V 0 bases short and J 0 bases short, with 11 bases between. The CDR3 sequence is 16 residues long. The CDR3 region has the DNA TGTGCCAGCAGCTTAGCAGGGTCGGCGTCTAACTATGGCTACACCTTC. Translation: CASSLAGSASNYGYTF.

At least ten counts were recorded for this clonotype. This chain joins TRBV5-1 and TRBJ1-1; D perhaps matches TRBD1 (6 bases). V lost 0 bases and J 2 bases, leaving 17 bases between the germline ends. Germline V CDR1 and CDR2: SGHRS, YFSETQ. The CDR3 loop spans 17 amino acids. CDR3 protein: CASSLETGKIGNTEAFF. The CDR3 DNA follows: TGCGCCAGCAGCTTGGAAACAGGGAAGATTGGAAACACTGAAGCTTTCTTT.

There are many counts of this clonotype. The chain has TRBV12-3 or TRBV12-4 and TRBJ1-1; D is unclear. The CDR3 has 15 amino acids. Trimming pared 1 base from V and 1 base from J, leaving 10 bases between. CDR3 amino acids: CASSLERPQNTEAFF. The DNA for the CDR3 is TGTGCCAGCAGTTTAGAGAGACCGCAGAACACTGAAGCTTTCTTT.

In regard to this clonotype: A much more abundant neighbour one base away suggests this may be a read error. This chain connects TRBV28 to TRBJ2-3; 7 bases line up with TRBD1. This CDR3 has 15 amino acids. Germline V gives CDR1 MDHEN, CDR2 SYDVKM. The V segment lost 4 bases and the J segment 2 bases; nucleotides outside the gene matches: 6. CDR3 sequence (DNA): TGTGCCAGCAGTTCATGGGACAGCCCCACAGATACGCAGTATTTT. Translating gives CASSSWDSPTDTQYF.

This chain uses TRBV12-3 or TRBV12-4 with TRBJ1-5, with D tentatively TRBD1 (5 bases). V lost 5 bases to trimming and J lost 5 bases, with 13 bases between them. This CDR3 spans 14 amino acids. CDR3 nucleotides: TGTGCCAGCAGTCGGACATCTATGGATCAGCCCCAGCATTTT. Its protein is CASSRTSMDQPQHF.

The chain combines TRBV4-1 with TRBJ2-3; 7 positions match TRBD2. CDR3 length: 16 residues. CDR1 is MGHRA and CDR2 is YSYEKL in the germline V gene. The J segment lost 0 bases and the V segment lost 2 bases, leaving 5 bases of the junction unmatched. CDR3 in amino acids: CASSQQREPSTDTQYF. The CDR3 bases are TGCGCCAGCAGCCAACAGCGGGAACCTAGCACAGATACGCAGTATTTT.

With regard to this clonotype: A much larger clone lies one base from this, so it may be a read error. The chain couples TRBV6-5 to TRBJ2-7; D is possibly TRBD2 (6 bases). From germline, CDR1 is MNHEY and CDR2 SVGAGI. Trimming removed 0 bases from V and 6 bases from J, with 15 bases in between. The CDR3 runs to 15 residues. CDR3: CASSYSTGGSGEQYF. CDR3 DNA: TGTGCCAGCAGTTACTCGACCGGGGGTAGCGGCGAGCAGTACTTC.

This clonotype was counted at least ten times. This chain uses TRBV28 with TRBJ2-7; the D gene is possibly TRBD1 (6 bases). V was cut by 7 bases and J by 2 bases, with 12 bases left in between. Germline V lookup: CDR1 MDHEN, CDR2 SYDVKM. The CDR3 sequence is 13 residues long. CDR3 coding DNA: TGTGCCAGCATGCTCGCAGGGGCCTACGAGCAGTACTTC. Translation: CASMLAGAYEQYF.

The chain recombines TRBV5-1 with TRBJ1-6; D gene uncertain. Germline CDR1 SGHRS, CDR2 YFSETQ. This CDR3 region has 15 residues. V was trimmed by 4 bases and J by 10 bases, leaving 18 bases between them. The CDR3 DNA is TGCGCCAGCAGCCCAGACACCGACTTATTGTCACCCCTCCACTTT. Its protein product is CASSPDTDLLSPLHF.

As concerns this clonotype: Possible read error: a much larger clone is one base away. The chain couples TRBV7-6 to TRBJ2-3, with D perhaps matching TRBD2 (6 bases). The V and J ends lost 1 base and 6 bases respectively, with 14 bases between them. The germline CDR1 and CDR2 sequences are SGHVS and FNYEAQ. The CDR3 is 15 amino acids. DNA of the CDR3: TGTGCCAGCAGCTTAGTCTGGCGGGGTTCTGATACGCAGTATTTT. Its translation: CASSLVWRGSDTQYF.

This chain links TRBV4-1 with TRBJ1-6; 8 positions agree with TRBD1. The CDR3 covers 16 residues. Trimming removed 0 bases from V and 7 bases from J; junction bases left unmatched: 5. From germline, CDR1 is MGHRA and CDR2 YSYEKL. CDR3 in amino acids: CASSQDPQGGNSPLHF. In DNA form, the CDR3 reads TGCGCCAGCAGCCAAGATCCACAGGGGGGGAATTCACCCCTCCACTTT.

This clonotype was counted only a few times. The rearrangement uses TRBV6-2 or TRBV6-3 and TRBJ2-7, with a possible D match to TRBD1 (5 bases). Germline V lookup: CDR1 MNHEY, CDR2 SVGEGT. Between the trimmed V and J ends, which lost 3 bases and 4 bases, there was a span of 16 bases. The CDR3 extends over 15 amino acids. The CDR3 nucleotides are TGTGCCAGCAGTTATAAAGGGTGGAAGGGGTACGAGCAGTACTTC. Translation gives CASSYKGWKGYEQYF.

This clonotype came up a few times. The chain is built from TRBV4-1 and TRBJ2-3; D not certain. This CDR3 has 15 residues. The V gene lost 1 base and the J gene lost 3 bases, with 11 bases spanning the gap. Germline V gene sequence: CDR1 MGHRA, CDR2 YSYEKL. CDR3 region: CASSQVYTITDTQYF. CDR3 sequence (DNA): TGCGCCAGCAGCCAAGTCTACACGATTACAGATACGCAGTATTTT.

As regards this clonotype: The conserved closing phenylalanine or tryptophan is absent in this CDR3, likely reflecting a read error. No DNA is shown, since the ends of the CDR3 on it are uncertain; the CDR3 is the one TCRdb lists. The chain has TRBV10-2 and TRBJ1-5; the D call TRBD1 from the table was never checked on the DNA. Germline loops: CDR1 WSHSY, CDR2 SAAADI. Both ends counted, the CDR3 spans 14 residues. The CDR3 here is CASSEHRGAQPQQV.

This clonotype was counted ten times or more. CDR3 bases: TGTGCCAGTAGTATGGGGCTAGCCAATGAGCAGTTCTTC. This sequence encodes CASSMGLANEQFF. The gene calls are TRBV19 and TRBJ2-1; D assignment may be TRBD1 or TRBD2 (5 bases each). Germline assignment: CDR1 LNHDA and CDR2 SQIVND (reference sequence). The ends were cut back, 3 bases at V and 6 bases at J, with 9 bases in the middle. The length of the CDR3 is 13 residues.

The J gene is TRBJ2-1, the V gene TRBV30; the D is unclear. V was trimmed by 1 base and J by 3 bases, leaving 10 bases between them. The CDR3 is 14 residues long. Germline CDR1 reads GTSNPN; CDR2 reads SVGIG (reference sequence). The CDR3 here is CAWSEGGDYNEQFF. The CDR3 DNA reads TGTGCCTGGAGTGAGGGCGGAGACTACAATGAGCAGTTCTTC.

This clonotype was seen more than once but under ten times. The CDR3, as DNA: TGTGCCAGCACCCGGTTAGGACAGGAGAACACCGGGGAGCTGTTTTTT. It codes for CASTRLGQENTGELFF. The chain joins TRBV11-2 to TRBJ2-2; 7 bases are shared with TRBD1. This CDR3 is 16 amino acids long. V lost 7 bases to trimming and J lost 1 base; unmatched junction nucleotides: 9. CDR1 is SGHAT and CDR2 is FQNNGV in the germline V gene.

The chain recombines TRBV24-1 with TRBJ2-1, with a possible D match to TRBD1 (6 bases). The CDR3 sequence is 15 residues long. The V gene's germline CDR1 is KGHDR and CDR2 SFDVKD. V gave up 6 bases and J gave up 8 bases, with 19 bases separating them. The CDR3 loop is CATSLTGNWRDEQFF. In DNA, the CDR3 is TGTGCCACCAGTCTGACAGGTAACTGGAGAGATGAGCAGTTCTTC.

This clonotype was seen many times. As DNA, the CDR3 is TGTGCCAGCAGCAAAGAGGGAACCCAGTACTTC. This encodes CASSKEGTQYF. The rearrangement joins TRBV21-1 to TRBJ2-5. TRBV21-1 is recorded as a pseudogene. This CDR3 contains 11 residues.